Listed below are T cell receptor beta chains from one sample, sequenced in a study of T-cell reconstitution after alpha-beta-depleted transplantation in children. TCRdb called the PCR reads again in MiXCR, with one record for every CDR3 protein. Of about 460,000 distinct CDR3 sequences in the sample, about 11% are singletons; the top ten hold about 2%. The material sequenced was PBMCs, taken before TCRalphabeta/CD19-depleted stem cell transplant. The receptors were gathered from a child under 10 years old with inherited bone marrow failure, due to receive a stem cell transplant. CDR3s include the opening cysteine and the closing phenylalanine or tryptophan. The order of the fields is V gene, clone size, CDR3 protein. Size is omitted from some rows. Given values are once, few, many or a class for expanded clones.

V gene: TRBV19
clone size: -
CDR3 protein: CASSYYRTDNQPQYF

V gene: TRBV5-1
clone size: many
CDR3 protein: CASSLALSSGANEQFF

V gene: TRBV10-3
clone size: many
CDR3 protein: CAISDPPGLAVQETQYF

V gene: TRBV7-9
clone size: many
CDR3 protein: CASSLDSRETDTQYF

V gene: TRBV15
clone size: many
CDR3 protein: CATSREQDTSYEQYF

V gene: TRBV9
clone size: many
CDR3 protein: CASSVGILSGYNEQFF

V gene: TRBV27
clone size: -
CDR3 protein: CASSFLAGGLAGELFF

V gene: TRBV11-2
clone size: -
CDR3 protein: CASSLDTPNTQYF

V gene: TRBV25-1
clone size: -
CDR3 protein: CAPMGGQTYNEQFF

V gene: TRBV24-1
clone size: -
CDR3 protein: CATSDLKGQGLAGGRYNEQFF

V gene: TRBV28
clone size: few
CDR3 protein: CASSLGILAGGLYNEQFF

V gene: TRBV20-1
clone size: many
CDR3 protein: CSALGSGNQPQHF

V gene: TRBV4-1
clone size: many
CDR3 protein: CASSHGLAGGNEQYF

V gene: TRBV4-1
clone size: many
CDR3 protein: CASSQDSPSTASAYQETQYF

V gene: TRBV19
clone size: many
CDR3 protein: CASNPGLAASTDTQYF

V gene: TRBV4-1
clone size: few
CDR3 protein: CASTQRGGLYTQYF

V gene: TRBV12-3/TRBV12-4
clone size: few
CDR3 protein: CASSSLRGLAGVEGETQYF

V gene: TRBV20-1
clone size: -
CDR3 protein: CSARSGNQPQHF

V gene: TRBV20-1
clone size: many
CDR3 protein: CSARDWATSSYEQYF

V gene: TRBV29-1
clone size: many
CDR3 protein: CSETVKGTQYF

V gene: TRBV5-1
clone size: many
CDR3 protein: CASSLGQPSYEQYF

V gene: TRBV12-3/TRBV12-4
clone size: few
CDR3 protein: CASSLRGGRTEAFF

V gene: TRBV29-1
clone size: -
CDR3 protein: CSVEEDRGRGKNMQYF

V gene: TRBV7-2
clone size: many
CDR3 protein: CASSARDRGSYGYTF

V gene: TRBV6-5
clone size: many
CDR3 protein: CASSWDRYSSYNEQFF

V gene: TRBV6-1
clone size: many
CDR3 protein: CASMASPAVVYNEQFF

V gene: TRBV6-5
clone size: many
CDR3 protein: CASSYNEETQYF

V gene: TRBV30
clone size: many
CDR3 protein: CAWSSRGLEDTQYF

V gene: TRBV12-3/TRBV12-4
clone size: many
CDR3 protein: CASSSGRPLHF

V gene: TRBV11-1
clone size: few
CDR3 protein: CASSLAPLAGASSYEQYF

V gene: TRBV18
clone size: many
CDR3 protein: CASSPGAGNQPQHF

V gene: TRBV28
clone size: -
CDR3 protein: CASTKTGESYEQYF

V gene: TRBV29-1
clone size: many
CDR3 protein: CSVEESAGGSYEQYF

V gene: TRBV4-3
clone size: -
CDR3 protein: CASSRDFMNTEAFF

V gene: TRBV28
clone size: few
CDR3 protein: CASSFSQANQPQHF

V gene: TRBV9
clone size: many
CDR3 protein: CASSRGGSGSLDTQYF

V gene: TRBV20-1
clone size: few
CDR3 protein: CSASMTGFYEQYF

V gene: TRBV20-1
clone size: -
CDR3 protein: CSARAAGIRDKNIQYF

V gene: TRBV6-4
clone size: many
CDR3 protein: CASSDVAGYNEQFF

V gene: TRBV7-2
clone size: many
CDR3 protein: CASSLTGQSNEKLFF

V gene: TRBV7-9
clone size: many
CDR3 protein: CASSRLAGGYEQYF

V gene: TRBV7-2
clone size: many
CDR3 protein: CASSFTSGRSDTQYF

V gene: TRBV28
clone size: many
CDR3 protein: CASSFSGGDNQPQHF

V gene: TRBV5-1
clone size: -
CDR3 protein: CASSWPGQGAQVTGDEQFF

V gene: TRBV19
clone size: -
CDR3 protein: CASGTGKLGEQFF

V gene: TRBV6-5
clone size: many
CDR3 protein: CASRLRDRGITEAFF

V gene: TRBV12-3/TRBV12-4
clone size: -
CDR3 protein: CALCFSPGQRGAWNSPLHF